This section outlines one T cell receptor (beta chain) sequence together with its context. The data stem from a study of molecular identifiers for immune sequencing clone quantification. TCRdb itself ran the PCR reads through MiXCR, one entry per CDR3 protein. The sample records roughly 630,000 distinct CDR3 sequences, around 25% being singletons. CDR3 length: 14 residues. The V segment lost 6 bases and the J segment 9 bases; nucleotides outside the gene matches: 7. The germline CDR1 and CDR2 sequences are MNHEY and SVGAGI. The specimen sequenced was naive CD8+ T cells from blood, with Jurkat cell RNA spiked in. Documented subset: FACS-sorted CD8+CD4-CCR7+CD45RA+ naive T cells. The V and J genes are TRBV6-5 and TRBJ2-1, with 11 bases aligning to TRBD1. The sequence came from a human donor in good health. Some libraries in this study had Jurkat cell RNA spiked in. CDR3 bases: TGTGCCAGCAGACCTGGACAGGGGGCTAGTGAGCAGTTCTTC. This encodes CASRPGQGASEQFF.